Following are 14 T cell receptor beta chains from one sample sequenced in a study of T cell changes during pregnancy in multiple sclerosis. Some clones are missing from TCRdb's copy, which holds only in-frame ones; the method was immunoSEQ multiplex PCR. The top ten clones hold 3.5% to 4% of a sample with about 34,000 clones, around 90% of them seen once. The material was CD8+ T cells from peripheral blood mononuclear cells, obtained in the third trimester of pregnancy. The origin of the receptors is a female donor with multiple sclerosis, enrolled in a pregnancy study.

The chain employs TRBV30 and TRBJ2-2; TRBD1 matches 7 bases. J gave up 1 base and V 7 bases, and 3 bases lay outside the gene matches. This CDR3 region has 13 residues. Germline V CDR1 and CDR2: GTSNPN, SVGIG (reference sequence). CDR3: CASNRGNTGELFF. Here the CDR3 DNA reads TGTGCCTCGAACAGGGGGAACACCGGGGAGCTGTTTTTT.

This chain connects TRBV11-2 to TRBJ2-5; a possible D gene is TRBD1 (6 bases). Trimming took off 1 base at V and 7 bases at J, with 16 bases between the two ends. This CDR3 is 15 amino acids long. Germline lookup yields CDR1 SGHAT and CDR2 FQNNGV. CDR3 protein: CASSLVIYRDGTQYF. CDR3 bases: TGTGCCAGCAGCTTAGTCATTTACAGGGATGGGACCCAGTACTTC.

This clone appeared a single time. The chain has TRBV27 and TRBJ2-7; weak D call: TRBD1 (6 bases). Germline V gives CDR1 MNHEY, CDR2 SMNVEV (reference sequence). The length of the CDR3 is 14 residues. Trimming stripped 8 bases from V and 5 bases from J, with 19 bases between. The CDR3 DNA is TGTGCCAGCTCGGTCGGCCAGGGGTGGAACGAGCAGTACTTC. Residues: CASSVGQGWNEQYF.

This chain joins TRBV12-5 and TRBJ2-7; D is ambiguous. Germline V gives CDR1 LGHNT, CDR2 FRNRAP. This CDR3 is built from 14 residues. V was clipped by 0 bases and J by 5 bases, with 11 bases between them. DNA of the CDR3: TGTGCTAGTGGTTTGGTAACGGTTATCCACGAGCAGTACTTC. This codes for CASGLVTVIHEQYF.

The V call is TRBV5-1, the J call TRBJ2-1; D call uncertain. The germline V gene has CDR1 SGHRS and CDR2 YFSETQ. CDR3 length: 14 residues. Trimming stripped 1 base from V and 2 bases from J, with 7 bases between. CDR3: CASSLYPAYNEQFF. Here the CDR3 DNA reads TGCGCCAGCAGCTTGTACCCGGCCTACAATGAGCAGTTCTTC. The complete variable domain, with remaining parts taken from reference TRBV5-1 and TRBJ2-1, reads KAGVTQTPRYLIKTRGQQVTLSCSPISGHRSVSWYQQTPGQGLQFLFEYFSETQRNKGNFPGRFSGRQFSNSRSEMNVSTLELGDSALYLCASSLYPAYNEQFFGPGTRLTVL.

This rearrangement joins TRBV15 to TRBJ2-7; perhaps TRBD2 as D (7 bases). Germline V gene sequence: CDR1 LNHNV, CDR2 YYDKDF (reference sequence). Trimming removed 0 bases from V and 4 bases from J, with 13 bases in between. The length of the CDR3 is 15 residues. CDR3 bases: TGTGCCACCAGCAGAGAAGGGGGGGGCTCGTACGAGCAGTACTTC. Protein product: CATSREGGGSYEQYF. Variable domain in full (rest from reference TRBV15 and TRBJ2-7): DAMVIQNPRYQVTQFGKPVTLSCSQTLNHNVMYWYQQKSSQAPKLLFHYYDKDFNNEADTPDNFQSRRPNTSFCFLDIRSPGLGDTAMYLCATSREGGGSYEQYFGPGTRLTVT.

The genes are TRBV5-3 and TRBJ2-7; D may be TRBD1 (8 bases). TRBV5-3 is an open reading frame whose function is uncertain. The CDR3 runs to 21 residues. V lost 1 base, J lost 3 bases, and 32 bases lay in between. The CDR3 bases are TGTGCCAGAAGCTTGTTAGGGACAGGACGCGATTTTCGGACTAGGGACTACGAGCAGTACTTC. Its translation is CARSLLGTGRDFRTRDYEQYF.

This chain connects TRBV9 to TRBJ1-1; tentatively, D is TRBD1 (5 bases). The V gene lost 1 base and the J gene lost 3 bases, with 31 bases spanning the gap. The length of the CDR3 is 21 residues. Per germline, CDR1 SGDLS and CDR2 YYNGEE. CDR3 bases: TGTGCCAGCAGCGTAACCAACACCCTATCCTATTCTGGAGGGGCCGACACTGAAGCTTTCTTT. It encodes CASSVTNTLSYSGGADTEAFF.

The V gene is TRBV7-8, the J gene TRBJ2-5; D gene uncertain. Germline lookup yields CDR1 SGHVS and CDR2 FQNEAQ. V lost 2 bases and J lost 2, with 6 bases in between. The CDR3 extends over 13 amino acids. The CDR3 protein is CASSLNLQETQYF. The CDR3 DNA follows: TGTGCCAGCAGCTTAAACTTGCAAGAGACCCAGTACTTC.

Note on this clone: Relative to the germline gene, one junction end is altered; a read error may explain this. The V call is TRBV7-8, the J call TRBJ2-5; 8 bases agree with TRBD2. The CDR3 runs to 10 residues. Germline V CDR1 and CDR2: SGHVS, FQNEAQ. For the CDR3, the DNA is TGCCGGGGGGGCCAAGAGACCCAGTACTTC. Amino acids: CRGGQETQYF. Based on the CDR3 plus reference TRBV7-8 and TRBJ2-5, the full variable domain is GAGVSQSPRYKVAKRGQDVALRCDPISGHVSLFWYQQALGQGPEFLTYFQNEAQLDKSGLPSDRFFAERPEGSVSTLKIQRTQQEDSAVYLCRGGQETQYFGPGTRLLVL.

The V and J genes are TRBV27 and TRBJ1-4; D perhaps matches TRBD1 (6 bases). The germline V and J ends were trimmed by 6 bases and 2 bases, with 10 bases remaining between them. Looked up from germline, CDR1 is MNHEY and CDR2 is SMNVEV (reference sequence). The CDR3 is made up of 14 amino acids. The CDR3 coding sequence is TGTGCCAGCAGGACTCAGGGGACTAATGAAAAACTGTTTTTT. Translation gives CASRTQGTNEKLFF.

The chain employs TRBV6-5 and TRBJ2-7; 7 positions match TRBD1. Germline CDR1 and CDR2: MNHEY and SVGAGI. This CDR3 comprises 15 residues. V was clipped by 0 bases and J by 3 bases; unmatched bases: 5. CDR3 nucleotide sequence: TGTGCCAGCAGTTACTCAGAGGCAGGGGGCTACGAGCAGTACTTC. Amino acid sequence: CASSYSEAGGYEQYF.

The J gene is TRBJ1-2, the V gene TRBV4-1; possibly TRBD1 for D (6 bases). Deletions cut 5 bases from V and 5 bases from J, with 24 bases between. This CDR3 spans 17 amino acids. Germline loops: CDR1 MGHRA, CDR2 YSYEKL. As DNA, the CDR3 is TGCGCCAGCAGCAAGATACGACAGGTCGATGAAGGGTATGGCTACACCTTC. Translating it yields CASSKIRQVDEGYGYTF.

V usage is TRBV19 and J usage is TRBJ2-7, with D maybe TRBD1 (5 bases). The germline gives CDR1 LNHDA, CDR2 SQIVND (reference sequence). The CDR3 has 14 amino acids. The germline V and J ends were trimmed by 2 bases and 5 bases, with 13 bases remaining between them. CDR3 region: CASSIQGTFHEQYF. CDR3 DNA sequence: TGTGCCAGTAGTATACAGGGTACATTCCACGAGCAGTACTTC.